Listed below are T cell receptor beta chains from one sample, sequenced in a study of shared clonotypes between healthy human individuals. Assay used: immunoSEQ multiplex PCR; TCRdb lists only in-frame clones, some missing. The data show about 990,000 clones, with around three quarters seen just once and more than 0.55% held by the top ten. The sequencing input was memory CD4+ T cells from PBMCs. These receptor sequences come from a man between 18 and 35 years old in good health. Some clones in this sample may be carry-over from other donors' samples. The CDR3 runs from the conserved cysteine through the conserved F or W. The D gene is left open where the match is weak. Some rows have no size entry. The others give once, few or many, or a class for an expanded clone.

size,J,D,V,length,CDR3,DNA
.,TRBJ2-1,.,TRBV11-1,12,CASSLEAGEQFF,TGTGCCAGCAGCTTAGAAGCCGGGGAGCAGTTCTTC
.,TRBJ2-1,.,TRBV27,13,CASSRGLAGGLFF,TGTGCCAGCAGCCGGGGTTTGGCGGGTGGGCTGTTCTTC
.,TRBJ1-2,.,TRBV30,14,CAWSGGDRPYGYTF,TGTGCCTGGAGTGGGGGGGATAGGCCTTATGGCTACACCTTC
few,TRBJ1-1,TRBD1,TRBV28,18,CASSSYGGGQGKLTEAFF,TGTGCCAGCAGTTCCTACGGAGGAGGACAGGGAAAATTAACTGAAGCTTTCTTT
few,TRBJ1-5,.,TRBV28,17,CASSFSGADSLNQPQHF,TGTGCCAGCAGTTTCTCAGGGGCAGACAGCCTCAATCAGCCCCAGCATTTT
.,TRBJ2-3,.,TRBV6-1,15,CASSTRPGDTDTQYF,TGTGCCAGCAGTACTCGGCCCGGGGACACAGATACGCAGTATTTT
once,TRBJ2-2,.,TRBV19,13,CASSRTRAGELFF,TGTGCCAGTAGTAGGACACGGGCCGGGGAGCTGTTTTTT
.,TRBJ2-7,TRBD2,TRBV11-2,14,CASQTERELYEQYF,TGTGCCAGCCAGACCGAGCGGGAGCTTTACGAGCAGTACTTC
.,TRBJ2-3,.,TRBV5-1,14,CASSLWSSADTQYF,TGCGCCAGCAGCTTATGGAGTTCGGCAGATACGCAGTATTTT
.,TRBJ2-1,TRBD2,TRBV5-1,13,CASSLLTSDRQFF,TGCGCCAGCAGCTTGCTTACTAGCGACCGACAGTTCTTC
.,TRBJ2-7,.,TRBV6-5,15,CASSYSSGLPSEQYF,TGTGCCAGCAGTTACTCGAGCGGGTTGCCGAGCGAGCAGTACTTC
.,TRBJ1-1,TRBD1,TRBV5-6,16,CASSLRGLYRGTEAFF,TGTGCCAGCAGCCTGCGAGGCCTTTACAGGGGTACTGAAGCTTTCTTT
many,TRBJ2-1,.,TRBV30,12,CAWSVHLSEQFF,TGTGCCTGGAGTGTACATTTGAGTGAGCAGTTCTTC
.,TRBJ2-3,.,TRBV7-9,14,CASSAGLSTDTQYF,TGTGCCAGCAGCGCGGGACTCTCCACAGATACGCAGTATTTT
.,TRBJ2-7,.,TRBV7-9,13,CASSLAGGNEQYF,TGTGCCAGCAGCTTAGCGGGTGGGAACGAGCAGTACTTC
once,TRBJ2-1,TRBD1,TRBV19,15,CASNNRDRVSNEQFF,TGTGCCAGTAACAACCGGGACAGGGTATCGAATGAGCAGTTCTTC
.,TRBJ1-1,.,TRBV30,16,CAWSVRFMGVNTEAFF,TGTGCCTGGAGTGTACGCTTCATGGGGGTGAACACTGAAGCTTTCTTT
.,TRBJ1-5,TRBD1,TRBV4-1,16,CASSQEAAGGTQPQHF,TGCGCCAGCAGCCAAGAAGCTGCAGGGGGTACTCAGCCCCAGCATTTT
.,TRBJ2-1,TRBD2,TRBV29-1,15,CSVRFGGDSYNEQFF,TGCAGCGTACGCTTTGGGGGGGACTCCTACAATGAGCAGTTCTTC
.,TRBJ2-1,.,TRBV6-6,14,CASSTNSGYNEQFF,TGTGCCAGCAGTACAAACTCCGGATACAATGAGCAGTTCTTC
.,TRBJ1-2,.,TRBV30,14,CAWSRTNRAYGYTF,TGTGCCTGGAGCCGAACGAACAGGGCCTATGGCTACACCTTC
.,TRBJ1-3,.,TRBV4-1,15,CASSQNLGSGNTIYF,TGCGCCAGCAGCCAGAATTTGGGCTCTGGAAACACCATATATTTT
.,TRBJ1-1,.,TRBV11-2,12,CASSPGLTEAFF,TGTGCCAGCAGCCCGGGACTCACTGAAGCTTTCTTT
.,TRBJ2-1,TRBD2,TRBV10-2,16,CASRARTSGRSNEQFF,TGCGCCAGCAGGGCCCGAACTAGCGGGAGGAGCAATGAGCAGTTCTTC
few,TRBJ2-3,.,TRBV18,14,CASSTHGAGDTQYF,TGTGCCAGCTCCACGCACGGGGCGGGAGATACGCAGTATTTT
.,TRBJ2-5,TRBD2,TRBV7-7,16,CASSTRLAGGGETQYF,TGTGCCAGCAGCACACGACTAGCGGGAGGCGGGGAGACCCAGTACTTC
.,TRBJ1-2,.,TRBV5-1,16,CASSLIPGGYSYGYTF,TGCGCCAGCAGCCTCATCCCGGGCGGATATTCGTATGGCTACACCTTC
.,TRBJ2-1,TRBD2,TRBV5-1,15,CASSRLAGGYNEQFF,TGCGCCAGCAGCCGACTAGCGGGGGGTTACAATGAGCAGTTCTTC
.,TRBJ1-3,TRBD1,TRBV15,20,CATSRAGQGVLLSSGNTIYF,TGTGCCACCAGCAGGGCCGGACAGGGGGTCCTTCTAAGCTCTGGAAACACCATATATTTT
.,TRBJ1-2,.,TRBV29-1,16,CSVEDSTDPLNYGYTF,TGCAGCGTAGAAGATAGTACAGACCCATTAAACTATGGCTACACCTTC
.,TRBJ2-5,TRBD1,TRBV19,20,CASPTREGQGSWAGVETQYF,TGTGCCAGCCCGACCCGAGAAGGACAGGGTAGTTGGGCAGGGGTTGAGACCCAGTACTTC
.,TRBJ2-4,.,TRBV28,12,CASSLEWGYQYF,TGTGCCAGCAGTTTAGAATGGGGCTATCAGTACTTC
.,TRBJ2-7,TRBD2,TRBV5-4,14,CASSSGLASSEQYF,TGTGCCAGCAGCTCGGGACTAGCCTCTTCCGAGCAGTACTTC
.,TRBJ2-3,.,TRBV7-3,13,CASSSRYTDTQYF,TGTGCCAGCAGCAGTCGATACACAGATACGCAGTATTTT
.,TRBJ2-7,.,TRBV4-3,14,CASSQDRFSYEQYF,TGCGCCAGCAGCCAAGACCGATTCTCCTACGAGCAGTACTTC
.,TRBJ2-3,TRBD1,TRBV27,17,CASSDIWETGVVDTQYF,TGTGCCAGCAGTGATATTTGGGAAACAGGGGTGGTGGATACGCAGTATTTT
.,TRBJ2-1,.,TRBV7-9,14,CASSLEGDLGEQFF,TGTGCCAGCAGCTTAGAGGGGGACCTCGGGGAGCAGTTCTTC
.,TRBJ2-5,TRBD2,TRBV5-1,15,CASSLSGSRQETQYF,TGCGCCAGCAGCCTTAGCGGGAGTCGCCAAGAGACCCAGTACTTC
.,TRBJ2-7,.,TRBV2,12,CASRGLAYEQYF,TGTGCCAGCAGGGGATTAGCCTACGAGCAGTACTTC
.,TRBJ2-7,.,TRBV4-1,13,CASSHGQGYEQYF,TGCGCCAGCAGCCATGGGCAGGGGTACGAGCAGTACTTC
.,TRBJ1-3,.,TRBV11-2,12,CASSLDGGTIYF,TGTGCCAGCAGCTTAGATGGCGGCACCATATATTTT
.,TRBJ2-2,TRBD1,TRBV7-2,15,CASSSRTGGAGELFF,TGTGCCAGCAGCTCCCGGACAGGGGGAGCCGGGGAGCTGTTTTTT
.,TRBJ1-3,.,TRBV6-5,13,CASSYSRGNTIYF,TGTGCCAGCAGTTACTCTCGGGGAAACACCATATATTTT
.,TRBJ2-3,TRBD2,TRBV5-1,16,CASSRGTSGATDTQYF,TGCGCCAGCAGCCGCGGGACTAGCGGGGCCACAGATACGCAGTATTTT
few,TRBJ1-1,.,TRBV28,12,CASSSPGTEAFF,TGTGCCAGCAGTAGCCCGGGAACTGAAGCTTTCTTT
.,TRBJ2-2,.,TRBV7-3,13,CASSSSWGGELFF,TGTGCCAGCAGCTCATCTTGGGGCGGGGAGCTGTTTTTT
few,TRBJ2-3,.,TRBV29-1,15,CSGTDSGGYTDTQYF,TGCAGCGGGACCGACTCCGGGGGATACACAGATACGCAGTATTTT
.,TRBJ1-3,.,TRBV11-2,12,CASSLITGGPYF,TGTGCCAGCAGCTTGATAACGGGGGGCCCATATTTT
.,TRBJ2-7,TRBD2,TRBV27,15,CASSFDAGGLYEQYF,TGTGCCAGCAGTTTTGATGCGGGAGGGCTCTACGAGCAGTACTTC
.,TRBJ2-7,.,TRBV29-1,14,CSVRPGIQSYEQYF,TGCAGCGTCCGACCCGGGATCCAATCCTACGAGCAGTACTTC
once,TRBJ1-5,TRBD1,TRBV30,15,CVWSGAGGTNQPQHF,TGTGTCTGGAGTGGGGCAGGGGGCACCAATCAGCCCCAGCATTTT